The next 12 T cell receptor beta chains were all read from a single sample in a study of T cell responses to AZD1222 COVID-19 vaccine. Here immunoSEQ multiplex PCR was the method, and the copy in TCRdb shows in-frame clones only, minus some. The sample records 150,000 or so clones, 85% to 90% being singletons. Sequenced here: peripheral blood, sampled on day 0 of AZD1222 vaccination. The receptors were gathered from an adult in good health.

J is TRBJ2-3 and V is TRBV6-5; D may be TRBD2 (7 bases). The CDR3 spans 13 residues. V lost 6 bases to trimming and J lost 7 bases, with 14 bases between them. The germline V gene encodes CDR1 MNHEY and CDR2 SVGAGI. For the CDR3, the DNA is TGTGCCAGCAGCCAAGGGGGGGCCCATACGCAGTATTTT. The encoded protein is CASSQGGAHTQYF.

The J gene is TRBJ1-3, the V gene TRBV9; D perhaps matches TRBD1 (6 bases). The V gene lost 7 bases and the J gene lost 4 bases, with 21 bases spanning the gap. Germline V lookup: CDR1 SGDLS, CDR2 YYNGEE. This CDR3 spans 16 amino acids. The CDR3 coding sequence is TGTGCCAGCGGCCCGCAGGACAGAACTGGCGGAAACACCATATATTTT. Its protein is CASGPQDRTGGNTIYF. The entire variable domain, with the rest obtained from reference TRBV9 and TRBJ1-3, is as follows: DSGVTQTPKHLITATGQRVTLRCSPRSGDLSVYWYQQSLDQGLQFLIQYYNGEERAKGNILERFSAQQFPDLHSELNLSSLELGDSALYFCASGPQDRTGGNTIYFGEGSWLTVV.

V is TRBV3-1 (or the pseudogene TRBV3-2) and J is TRBJ1-1; 8 bases map to TRBD1. The CDR3 is 15 amino acids. V shed 5 bases, J shed 1 base, and the junction held 6 bases outside the gene matches. The germline V gene has CDR1 LGHDT and CDR2 YNNKEL (reference sequence). Here the CDR3 DNA reads TGTGCCAGCAGCGAACCCACAGGGGGGAACACTGAAGCTTTCTTT. This gives the protein CASSEPTGGNTEAFF.

The rearrangement uses TRBV30 and TRBJ2-3, with 10 bases identical to TRBD2. The CDR3 is 17 amino acids. Losses at the gene ends were 3 bases for V and 1 base for J; bases not matched to a gene: 10. CDR1 is GTSNPN and CDR2 is SVGIG in the germline V gene (reference sequence). Here the CDR3 DNA reads TGTGCCTGGAGCACGGATAGCGGGAGGTGGGGCACAGATACGCAGTATTTT. It is translated as CAWSTDSGRWGTDTQYF.

This chain uses TRBV19 with TRBJ1-5, with TRBD1 matching 9 bases. From germline, CDR1 is LNHDA and CDR2 SQIVND (reference sequence). This CDR3 has 16 amino acids. Trimming at V came to 5 bases and at J to 0 bases, leaving 5 bases not matched to a gene. CDR3 in amino acids: CASSPGTGFSNQPQHF. In DNA form, the CDR3 reads TGTGCCAGTAGTCCGGGGACAGGGTTTAGCAATCAGCCCCAGCATTTT.

This chain joins TRBV19 and TRBJ1-5; perhaps TRBD1 as D (6 bases). V lost 11 bases and J lost 4, with 15 bases in between. The CDR3 has 13 residues. Germline assignment: CDR1 LNHDA and CDR2 SQIVND (reference sequence). Here the CDR3 DNA reads TGTGCCGGGACTGGACAGAAGAATCAGCCCCAGCATTTT. Its translation is CAGTGQKNQPQHF.

This chain links TRBV28 with TRBJ1-5, with a tentative D call TRBD1 (5 bases). Germline CDR1 and CDR2: MDHEN and SYDVKM. The ends were cut back, 9 bases at V and 4 bases at J, with 13 bases in the middle. The CDR3 loop spans 13 amino acids. The CDR3: CASFRAPNQPQHF. The CDR3 bases are TGTGCCAGTTTCAGGGCCCCTAATCAGCCCCAGCATTTT.

A note on this clone: A junction end diverges from the germline sequence, so it may reflect a read error. The gene calls are TRBV30 and TRBJ1-5; TRBD1 is a possible D gene (6 bases). Germline V gene lookup returns CDR1 GTSNPN and CDR2 SVGIG (reference sequence). The CDR3 sequence is 17 residues long. Here the CDR3 DNA reads TGTGCCTGGTGTGTACGGGGGGGCGGAGGGGGCAATCAGCCCCAGCATTTT. The encoded protein is CAWCVRGGGGGNQPQHF.

This chain links TRBV30 with TRBJ2-5; D is perhaps TRBD2 (6 bases). CDR1 and CDR2 (germline): GTSNPN, SVGIG (reference sequence). The V gene lost 5 bases and the J gene lost 4 bases, with 14 bases spanning the gap. There are 13 residues in the CDR3. The CDR3, as DNA: TGTGCCTGGTCTCGGGGGTGGCTAGAGACCCAGTACTTC. It specifies CAWSRGWLETQYF.

This clone was found a few times. The chain has TRBV6-4 and TRBJ1-5; maybe TRBD1 (5 bases). V lost 9 bases, J lost 2 bases, and 17 bases lay in between. CDR1 and CDR2 from the germline V gene are MRHNA and SNTAGT. CDR3 size: 15 residues. The DNA for the CDR3 is TGTGCCAGTGCTGCTGAGGCGGGGGGCAATCAGCCCCAGCATTTT. Its protein product is CASAAEAGGNQPQHF.

J is TRBJ1-1 and V is TRBV5-4; D gene uncertain. Per the germline V gene, CDR1 is SGHNT and CDR2 is YYREEE (reference sequence). Trimming took 4 bases from V and 1 from J, leaving 8 bases between them. This CDR3 has 13 residues. This chain's CDR3 is CASSVEGNTEAFF. CDR3 DNA: TGTGCCAGCAGCGTGGAGGGGAACACTGAAGCTTTCTTT.

The gene calls are TRBV5-4 and TRBJ2-1, with TRBD2 matching 11 bases. The CDR3 covers 16 residues. V lost 4 bases, J lost 12 bases, and 15 bases stayed unmatched. CDR1 is SGHNT and CDR2 is YYREEE in the germline V gene (reference sequence). The CDR3 loop reads CASSPRRLAGPAGQFF. CDR3 coding DNA: TGTGCCAGCAGCCCGAGGCGACTAGCGGGGCCGGCTGGGCAGTTCTTC.